Each of the 31 T cell receptor beta chains below was sequenced from the same sample in a study of T cell responses to AZD1222 COVID-19 vaccine (dated by TCRdb to the early 2020s). Libraries were made using the immunoSEQ multiplex PCR assay. This is the immuneACCESS table as TCRdb keeps it, with only in-frame sequences that have V and J called. A part of the clones is gone; compared with another copy, unresolved V genes explain less than half, and the rest is unexplained. The sample records about 130,000 clones, 85% to 90% of which are singletons. More than 20% of the sample comes from the top ten. According to the study, the label for this sample's time point signals: baseline before first vaccination. The material was peripheral blood, obtained on day 0 of AZD1222 vaccination. The receptors were sampled from an adult in good health.

The chain recombines TRBV27 with TRBJ1-2; D is unclear. The CDR3 length is 15 residues. Germline values: CDR1 MNHEY, CDR2 SMNVEV (reference sequence). Trimming stripped 8 bases from V and 4 bases from J, with 20 bases between. The CDR3 coding sequence is TGTGCCAGCTCCCCGGGAGGGTCAGGACTCTATGGCTACACCTTC. This encodes CASSPGGSGLYGYTF.

V usage is TRBV7-9 and J usage is TRBJ1-6, with D hard to call. The V and J ends lost 5 bases and 8 bases respectively, with 16 bases between them. The length of the CDR3 is 15 residues. Germline V CDR1 and CDR2: SEHNR, FQNEAQ (reference sequence). CDR3 bases: TGTGCCAGCAGCGCGTCGGGAAGGACTCATTCACCCCTCCACTTT. Its protein product is CASSASGRTHSPLHF.

The rearrangement joins TRBV6-2 or TRBV6-3 to TRBJ1-1, with 8 bases identical to TRBD1. Germline lookup yields CDR1 MNHEY and CDR2 SVGEGT. V was pared by 5 bases and J by 6 bases, with 11 bases of the junction left unmatched. The CDR3 spans 15 residues. The CDR3 is CASSRLRTGRAEAFF. The CDR3 DNA is TGTGCCAGCAGTCGACTCCGGACAGGGAGGGCTGAAGCTTTCTTT.

The chain employs TRBV14 and TRBJ1-2, with TRBD1 matching 7 bases. V lost 3 bases to trimming and J lost 7 bases; unmatched junction nucleotides: 8. The germline gives CDR1 SGHDN, CDR2 FVKESK. The length of the CDR3 is 14 residues. The CDR3 region has the DNA TGTGCCAGCAGCCATCTTCACAGGGGCGGTGGCTACACCTTC. Translation: CASSHLHRGGGYTF. Supplemented by reference TRBV14 and TRBJ1-2, the full variable domain reads EAGVTQFPSHSVIEKGQTVTLRCDPISGHDNLYWYRRVMGKEIKFLLHFVKESKQDESGMPNNRFLAERTGGTYSTLKVQPAELEDSGVYFCASSHLHRGGGYTFGSGTRLTVV.

The chain is built from TRBV29-1 and TRBJ2-3, with a tentative D call TRBD1 (5 bases). The CDR3 contains 16 residues. V lost 6 bases and J lost 2, with 21 bases in between. Germline V gene data show CDR1 as SQVTM and CDR2 as ANQGSEA. CDR3 in amino acids: CSVVTRDSYYTDTQYF. The CDR3 DNA is TGCAGCGTAGTGACCCGAGACAGCTACTACACAGATACGCAGTATTTT.

The chain combines TRBV7-8 with TRBJ2-2, with TRBD1 matching 9 bases. In germline, CDR1 is SGHVS, CDR2 FQNEAQ. The ends lost 5 bases at V and 4 bases at J; junction bases unmatched: 8. The CDR3 loop spans 16 amino acids. The DNA for the CDR3 is TGTGCCAGCAGCCCGGGGACAGGGTTGAGCACCGGGGAGCTGTTTTTT. Protein: CASSPGTGLSTGELFF. The whole variable domain, remainder taken from reference TRBV7-8 and TRBJ2-2, is GAGVSQSPRYKVAKRGQDVALRCDPISGHVSLFWYQQALGQGPEFLTYFQNEAQLDKSGLPSDRFFAERPEGSVSTLKIQRTQQEDSAVYLCASSPGTGLSTGELFFGEGSRLTVL.

CDR3 protein: CASSRGAPPYNEQFF. The CDR3 nucleotides are TGTGCCAGCAGCCGGGGGGCCCCTCCCTACAATGAGCAGTTCTTC. J is TRBJ2-1 and V is TRBV2; D may be TRBD2 (7 bases). CDR1 SNHLY and CDR2 FYNNEI come from the germline V gene. The CDR3 sequence is 15 residues long. V shed 6 bases and J shed 2 bases, with 14 bases lying between them. Full variable domain (outside the CDR3, taken from reference TRBV2 and TRBJ2-1): EPEVTQTPSHQVTQMGQEVILRCVPISNHLYFYWYRQILGQKVEFLVSFYNNEISEKSEIFDDQFSVERPDGSNFTLKIRSTKLEDSAMYFCASSRGAPPYNEQFFGPGTRLTVL.

V is TRBV29-1 and J is TRBJ1-2, with D perhaps TRBD1 (5 bases). The germline V and J ends were trimmed by 1 base and 8 bases, with 14 bases remaining between them. Per germline, CDR1 SQVTM and CDR2 ANQGSEA. The CDR3 is 13 amino acids. This chain's CDR3 is CSVEARDVEGYTF. The CDR3, as DNA: TGCAGCGTTGAAGCCAGGGATGTGGAAGGCTACACCTTC.

This chain links TRBV27 with TRBJ1-2; tentative D call: TRBD1 (5 bases). The V and J ends lost 5 bases and 6 bases respectively, with 16 bases between them. This CDR3 comprises 14 residues. The germline gives CDR1 MNHEY, CDR2 SMNVEV (reference sequence). The CDR3 sequence: CASSLRGRGDGYTF. The CDR3 bases are TGTGCCAGCAGTCTTCGGGGCCGAGGGGATGGCTACACCTTC.

The rearrangement links TRBV6-2 or TRBV6-3 to TRBJ1-2; the D gene is possibly TRBD1 (6 bases). Trimming cost V 4 bases and J 8 bases, with 11 bases left between them. The CDR3 extends over 12 amino acids. The germline V gene encodes CDR1 MNHEY and CDR2 SVGEGT. CDR3 coding DNA: TGTGCCAGCAGTTTTGACAGGCCCGGCTACACCTTC. Translating gives CASSFDRPGYTF.

This chain connects TRBV2 to TRBJ2-7; D is possibly TRBD1 (6 bases). Between the trimmed V and J ends, which lost 1 base and 6 bases, there was a span of 10 bases. This CDR3 is built from 13 residues. Germline CDR1 is SNHLY and CDR2 is FYNNEI. CDR3 in amino acids: CASSEEGGLEQYF. As DNA, the CDR3 is TGTGCCAGCAGTGAAGAAGGGGGTCTCGAGCAGTACTTC.

The chain has TRBV5-1 and TRBJ1-5; D possibly corresponds to TRBD1 (6 bases). This CDR3 is 15 amino acids long. The germline CDR1 and CDR2 sequences are SGHRS and YFSETQ. Trimming pared 1 base from V and 6 bases from J, leaving 14 bases between. The CDR3 region is CASSLSGEATQPQHF. CDR3 sequence (DNA): TGCGCCAGCAGCTTGTCAGGGGAGGCGACTCAGCCCCAGCATTTT. Together with reference TRBV5-1 and TRBJ1-5, the CDR3 gives the full variable domain: KAGVTQTPRYLIKTRGQQVTLSCSPISGHRSVSWYQQTPGQGLQFLFEYFSETQRNKGNFPGRFSGRQFSNSRSEMNVSTLELGDSALYLCASSLSGEATQPQHFGDGTRLSIL.

V is TRBV6-5 and J is TRBJ1-2; 10 bases are shared with TRBD1. CDR3 length: 14 amino acids. Germline loops: CDR1 MNHEY, CDR2 SVGAGI. Losses at the gene ends were 0 bases for V and 8 bases for J; bases not matched to a gene: 3. Here the CDR3 reads CASSYSGQGKGYTF. In DNA, the CDR3 is TGTGCCAGCAGTTACTCGGGACAGGGGAAGGGCTACACCTTC.

This chain links TRBV5-1 with TRBJ2-3, with unresolved D. The CDR3 sequence is 11 residues long. The V and J ends lost 3 bases and 5 bases respectively, with 4 bases between them. CDR1 and CDR2 from the germline V gene are SGHRS and YFSETQ. The CDR3 DNA reads TGCGCCAGCAGCTCGGGAGATACGCAGTATTTT. Protein sequence: CASSSGDTQYF.

This chain uses TRBV5-1 with TRBJ2-6, with TRBD1 as a possible D gene (5 bases). The length of the CDR3 is 15 residues. Germline loops: CDR1 SGHRS, CDR2 YFSETQ. V was cut by 7 bases and J by 2 bases, with 13 bases left in between. The CDR3 sequence is CASVDNLPGANVLTF. CDR3 nucleotide sequence: TGCGCCAGCGTGGACAACTTACCTGGGGCCAACGTCCTGACTTTC. Combining the CDR3 with reference TRBV5-1 and TRBJ2-6 gives the whole variable domain KAGVTQTPRYLIKTRGQQVTLSCSPISGHRSVSWYQQTPGQGLQFLFEYFSETQRNKGNFPGRFSGRQFSNSRSEMNVSTLELGDSALYLCASVDNLPGANVLTFGAGSRLTVL.

V and J are TRBV5-1 and TRBJ2-3; 8 bases align to TRBD1. Germline CDR1 SGHRS, CDR2 YFSETQ. V lost 4 bases and J lost 1; bases outside the gene matches: 5. CDR3 length: 15 amino acids. The CDR3 nucleotides read TGCGCCAGCAGCACTACAGGGGGTGGCACAGATACGCAGTATTTT. This encodes CASSTTGGGTDTQYF.

The chain is built from TRBV7-9 and TRBJ2-1; no firm D call. From germline, CDR1 is SEHNR and CDR2 FQNEAQ (reference sequence). Between the trimmed V and J ends, which lost 5 bases and 10 bases, there was a span of 6 bases. The CDR3 covers 10 residues. The CDR3 region has the DNA TGTGCCAGCAGCCCTGTCGAGCAGTTCTTC. This gives the protein CASSPVEQFF.

On this clone itself: A read error may account for a junction end that differs from germline. The rearrangement links TRBV11-2 to TRBJ2-7, with D uncertain. The CDR3 consists of 12 residues. The germline V gene encodes CDR1 SGHAT and CDR2 FQNNGV. The CDR3 protein is CASSPGGGRLNF. CDR3 bases: TGTGCCAGCAGTCCAGGCGGTGGACGGTTGAACTTC.

This clone appeared a single time. The J gene is TRBJ1-1, the V gene TRBV11-2, with 10 bases matching TRBD1. Germline V CDR1 and CDR2: SGHAT, FQNNGV. The CDR3 is 14 residues long. Trimming cost V 2 bases and J 9 bases; bases outside gene matches: 6. The CDR3 region is CASSLQGQGEKAFF. In DNA, the CDR3 is TGTGCCAGCAGCTTACAAGGACAGGGGGAAAAAGCTTTCTTT. The whole variable domain, remainder taken from reference TRBV11-2 and TRBJ1-1, is EAGVAQSPRYKIIEKRQSVAFWCNPISGHATLYWYQQILGQGPKLLIQFQNNGVVDDSQLPKDRFSAERLKGVDSTLKIQPAKLEDSAVYLCASSLQGQGEKAFFGQGTRLTVV.

J is TRBJ2-3 and V is TRBV30; 9 bases agree with TRBD1. In germline, CDR1 is GTSNPN, CDR2 SVGIG (reference sequence). Trimming removed 3 bases from V and 4 bases from J; junction bases left unmatched: 5. The CDR3 loop spans 14 amino acids. The DNA of the CDR3 is TGTGCCTGGAGAAACAGGGGGCTTGCAGATACGCAGTATTTT. Encoded protein: CAWRNRGLADTQYF.

This sequence joins TRBV6-5 and TRBJ2-3; no firm D call. The V and J ends lost 6 bases and 0 bases respectively, with 10 bases between them. The CDR3 loop spans 14 amino acids. Germline CDR1 reads MNHEY; CDR2 reads SVGAGI. CDR3 sequence (DNA): TGTGCCAGCAGCCGACAAGTTAGCACAGATACGCAGTATTTT. Amino acids: CASSRQVSTDTQYF.

This chain uses TRBV6-5 with TRBJ2-1; TRBD2 aligns across 12 bases. Germline V gene sequence: CDR1 MNHEY, CDR2 SVGAGI. V shed 6 bases, J shed 9 bases, and the junction held 9 bases outside the gene matches. The CDR3 is 15 amino acids. The CDR3 sequence is CASRPLAGGWGEQFF. In nucleotides, the CDR3 is TGTGCCAGCAGACCACTAGCGGGGGGCTGGGGTGAGCAGTTCTTC.

The V and J genes are TRBV6-6 and TRBJ2-5; TRBD1 aligns across 9 bases. Looked up from germline, CDR1 is MNHNY and CDR2 is SVGAGI (reference sequence). CDR3 length: 14 amino acids. Trimming cost V 6 bases and J 1 base; bases outside gene matches: 3. CDR3 DNA: TGTGCCAGCAGCCCGGACAGGGGCCAAGAGACCCAGTACTTC. Protein: CASSPDRGQETQYF.

The chain couples TRBV29-1 to TRBJ1-1; D might be TRBD1 (6 bases). The germline V gene encodes CDR1 SQVTM and CDR2 ANQGSEA. The length of the CDR3 is 13 residues. Trimming removed 7 bases at V and 5 bases at J, with 17 bases between. Written as DNA, the CDR3 is TGCAGCGCCCTCAGACAGGCAGGTACTGAAGCTTTCTTT. Protein sequence: CSALRQAGTEAFF.

The chain links TRBV10-1 to TRBJ2-5; TRBD1 matches 7 bases. Germline-derived CDR1 and CDR2 are WNHNN and SYGVQD (reference sequence). Losses at the gene ends were 8 bases for V and 4 bases for J; bases not matched to a gene: 13. This CDR3 region has 15 residues. The DNA of the CDR3 is TGCGCCAGCGCCCCTGGACGGGCAGGGGGAGAGACCCAGTACTTC. This codes for CASAPGRAGGETQYF.

In the case of this clone: This sample includes further DNA sequences coding for the same CDR3. The rearrangement links TRBV3-1 (or the pseudogene TRBV3-2) to TRBJ1-2; TRBD1 matches at 11 bases. The germline gives CDR1 LGHDT, CDR2 YNNKEL (reference sequence). CDR3 length: 13 residues. V gave up 6 bases and J gave up 5 bases; unmatched junction bases: 2. The CDR3 region is CASSGTGGYGYTF. As DNA, the CDR3 is TGTGCCAGCAGTGGGACAGGGGGATATGGCTACACCTTC.

The V gene is TRBV10-1, the J gene TRBJ2-3, with TRBD1 as a possible D gene (5 bases). The V and J ends lost 3 bases and 0 bases respectively, with 10 bases between them. Per the germline V gene, CDR1 is WNHNN and CDR2 is SYGVQD (reference sequence). This CDR3 comprises 15 residues. CDR3 residues: CASSDWQGSTDTQYF. CDR3 coding DNA: TGCGCCAGCAGTGACTGGCAGGGAAGCACAGATACGCAGTATTTT.

The chain combines TRBV23-1 with TRBJ1-2; tentative D call: TRBD1 (6 bases). TRBV23-1 is known as an ORF, though its function is uncertain. Deletions cut 0 bases from V and 7 bases from J, with 9 bases between. The CDR3 runs to 13 residues. CDR3 in amino acids: CASSQSGGAGYTF. As DNA, the CDR3 is TGCGCCAGCAGTCAATCGGGGGGGGCTGGCTACACCTTC.

This rearrangement joins TRBV6-5 to TRBJ2-7; D may correspond to TRBD1 or TRBD2 (5 bases each). The CDR3 has 11 residues. Germline CDR1 is MNHEY and CDR2 is SVGAGI. Trimming stripped 4 bases from V and 11 bases from J, with 12 bases between. The CDR3: CASSSREKEYF. In nucleotides, the CDR3 is TGTGCCAGCAGTTCCAGGGAGAAGGAGTACTTC.

The chain has TRBV6-5 and TRBJ1-1, with unresolved D. CDR1 is MNHEY and CDR2 is SVGAGI in the germline V gene. V was shortened by 8 bases and J by 7 bases, with 11 bases between the two germline ends. This CDR3 has 11 amino acids. The CDR3 protein is CASGPHVEAFF. Written as DNA, the CDR3 is TGTGCCAGCGGTCCCCACGTTGAAGCTTTCTTT.

The chain links TRBV6-5 to TRBJ2-7; the D gene is possibly TRBD2 (7 bases). The V and J ends lost 2 bases and 4 bases respectively, with 12 bases between them. This CDR3 is built from 14 residues. The germline V gene encodes CDR1 MNHEY and CDR2 SVGAGI. This CDR3 reads CASSYAGAHYEQYF. The CDR3 DNA sequence: TGTGCCAGCAGTTACGCGGGGGCTCATTACGAGCAGTACTTC.